This T cell receptor (beta chain) came from a study of cytomegalovirus exposure and HLA in healthy donors. Findings of the study overall: Certain sequence variants were highly shared and formed a cluster, and this cluster was likely a sequencing artifact. Data from an earlier analysis indicated that most TCR beta V segments were productive either about 87% or about 30% of the time. A later analysis by the authors found several of the most significant clusters apparently linked to common viral pathogens.

PCR was performed using 60 Vbeta and 13 Jbeta primers. Sequencing was performed with immunoSEQ multiplex PCR; in TCRdb, only in-frame clones are kept and a portion is missing. The data contain approximately 270,000 clones, about four fifths of them singletons. This cohort consisted of healthy bone marrow donors. In regard to this clone: Its specificity is not known.

Per the germline V gene, CDR1 is SGHRS and CDR2 is YFSETQ. This CDR3 is built from 13 residues. The V end was cut by 1 base, the J end by 1 base, with 5 bases between. The source of this sequence is a girl aged 2 to 9 in good health and CMV-seronegative. Input material: PBMCs. This chain joins TRBV5-1 and TRBJ2-5; unclear D gene. CDR3 sequence: CASSLSLQETQYF. The CDR3 DNA reads as TGCGCCAGCAGCTTGTCCCTCCAAGAGACCCAGTACTTC.